This T cell receptor (beta chain) is from a study of sequential checkpoint blockade in melanoma. The protocol was immunoSEQ multiplex PCR, while the TCRdb copy is restricted to in-frame clones and leaves out a portion. The sample lists over 8,000 clones; more than 55% were seen once. Relative to its sample, this clone is medium-sized (0.01 to 0.1%). Treatment: randomized to nivolumab then ipilimumab (arm A) or the reverse (arm B). DNA-damaging chemotherapy had not been given to any patient beforehand. Live CD3+CD8+ CD19− CD56− cells were sorted from PBMCs. Per germline, CDR1 SGHNT and CDR2 YYREEE (reference sequence). V was trimmed by 0 bases and J by 0 bases, leaving 10 bases between them. The CDR3 consists of 15 residues.

Sample: CD8+ T cells sorted from blood (inferred from file names), taken from a patient given nivolumab and ipilimumab in sequence. This receptor was identified in a human donor with melanoma. The chain couples TRBV5-4 to TRBJ2-7; D is possibly TRBD1 (5 bases). Written as DNA, the CDR3 is TGTGCCAGCAGCTTGGAAGGACACAGCTCCTACGAGCAGTACTTC. Protein product: CASSLEGHSSYEQYF.